This T cell receptor (beta chain) was sequenced for a study of early T cells in non-severe SARS-CoV-2 infection. For the study at large: It was bulk RNA from unsorted whole blood that was sequenced, and the chains were unpaired. Findings of the study overall: Reliance on VDJdb matching favored anti-spike CD8 responses; private and CD4 specificities were missed.

cDNA molecules, individually, were tagged with unique molecular identifiers. TCRdb re-called the 5' RACE reads through MiXCR, storing one row per CDR3 protein. Among roughly 65,000 distinct CDR3 sequences listed, approximately 11% were seen once. This clonotype appeared a few times. Its antigen is as yet unknown. Deletions cut 3 bases from V and 1 base from J, with 18 bases between. The CDR3 is made up of 17 amino acids. CDR1 and CDR2 from the germline V gene are WSHSY and SAAADI. This chain uses TRBV10-2 with TRBJ2-5, with no clear D. The sequenced sample was whole blood. The origin of this receptor is an adult who was a healthcare worker with PCR-confirmed SARS-CoV-2 infection or an uninfected control (not recorded which). The CDR3 sequence: CASSESPVSFLQETQYF. The CDR3 DNA is TGCGCCAGCAGTGAATCTCCGGTCAGCTTCCTCCAAGAGACCCAGTACTTC.